This record looks at one TCR beta chain sequence and its context. CDR3 length equals 18 residues. The V end was cut by 1 base, the J end by 0 bases, with 17 bases between. The germline gives CDR1 SGHDT, CDR2 YYEEEE. The protocol was immunoSEQ multiplex PCR, while the TCRdb copy is restricted to in-frame clones and leaves out a portion. The table lists 120,000 to 150,000 clones, 91% of them singletons, with around 5.2% in the top ten. The sample comes from a study of T cell responses to AZD1222 COVID-19 vaccine. J is TRBJ2-1 and V is TRBV5-6, with a possible D match to TRBD1 (5 bases). The sample here was peripheral blood, taken on day 0 of AZD1222 vaccination. The TCR comes from an adult in good health. The CDR3 bases are TGTGCCAGCAGCTTGAGGGGCCCCGGGTCTAGCTCCTACAATGAGCAGTTCTTC. Protein sequence: CASSLRGPGSSSYNEQFF.